This T cell receptor (beta chain) was sequenced for a study of CD8 T cells in ankylosing spondylitis. CDR1 is DFQATT and CDR2 is SNEGSKA in the germline V gene (reference sequence). This CDR3 has 13 amino acids. Trimming took off 3 bases at V and 0 bases at J, with 8 bases between the two ends. This clonotype came up a few times. Quantitative barcoded 5'-RACE was used to prepare TCR beta libraries. TCRdb reprocessed the 5' RACE reads with MiXCR, giving one entry per CDR3 protein. This sample has just under 350,000 distinct CDR3 sequences, with roughly 14% found just once. V gene TRBV20-1 combines with J gene TRBJ1-1; D not certain. The receptor was isolated from a male donor with ankylosing spondylitis or in good health (not recorded which). Input material: blood, either unsorted or a sorted T cell fraction (not recorded which). The CDR3 reads CSASGQVNTEAFF. DNA of the CDR3: TGCAGTGCTAGTGGGCAGGTGAACACTGAAGCTTTCTTT.